This T cell receptor beta chain was documented in a study of blood T cell repertoires in COVID-19. In the study overall: The study drew acute and convalescent COVID-19 samples from the United States, Italy and Spain.

The table lists this clone with a count of one. The CDR3 covers 15 residues. Trimming took 4 bases from V and 8 from J, leaving 19 bases between them. Germline CDR1 and CDR2: SGHRS and YFSETQ. Cohort 3 recovered donors had two negative PCRs, clearance, or symptom resolution. The data were produced by immunoSEQ multiplex PCR, yet TCRdb's version contains in-frame clones alone and is incomplete. Among about 350,000 clones listed, roughly 87% were seen once. This chain joins TRBV5-1 and TRBJ2-1; D is perhaps TRBD1 (6 bases). The sequenced sample consisted of PBMCs or T cells enriched from blood (not recorded which). The sequence was obtained from a woman in her twenties or thirties who had recovered from COVID-19. For the CDR3, the DNA is TGCGCCAGCAGCCCTTGGACAGATTCTACACATGAGCAGTTCTTC. It encodes CASSPWTDSTHEQFF.